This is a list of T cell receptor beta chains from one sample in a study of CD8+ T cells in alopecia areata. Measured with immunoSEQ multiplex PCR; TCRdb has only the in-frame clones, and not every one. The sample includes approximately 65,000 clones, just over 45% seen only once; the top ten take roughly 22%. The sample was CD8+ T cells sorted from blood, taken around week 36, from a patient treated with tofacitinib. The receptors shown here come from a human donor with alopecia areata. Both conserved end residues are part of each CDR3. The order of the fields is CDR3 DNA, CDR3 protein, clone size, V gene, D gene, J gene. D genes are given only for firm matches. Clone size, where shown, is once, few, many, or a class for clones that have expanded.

TGTGCCAGCAGCCCCCTGCTCGGCACGTTGAACACTGAAGCTTTCTTT CASSPLLGTLNTEAFF - TRBV7-6 - TRBJ1-1
TGTGCCACCAGCAGAGACCAGGGGAGAAAGACCCAGTACTTC CATSRDQGRKTQYF few TRBV15 - TRBJ2-5
TGCGCCAGCAGCCCTCGCGCCGGGCAACGACAAGATACGCAGTATTTT CASSPRAGQRQDTQYF - TRBV4-1 - TRBJ2-3
TGCAGCGTTGAAGGGTGGTCCACTGAAGCTTTCTTT CSVEGWSTEAFF - TRBV29-1 - TRBJ1-1
TGTGCCAGCAGCTCGTGGACTAGCGGGTATCAAGAGACCCAGTACTTC CASSSWTSGYQETQYF - TRBV7-9 TRBD2 TRBJ2-5
TGCAGCGTTGAGGAGGGCCTAGCGGTTGGGGAGACCCAGTACTTC CSVEEGLAVGETQYF - TRBV29-1 TRBD2 TRBJ2-5
TGCAGCGTTGAATACCGGGGGAACAACTATGGCTACACCTTC CSVEYRGNNYGYTF few TRBV29-1 - TRBJ1-2
TGTGCCAGCAGCGTGAGGGCAGGGACAGATCCCGACAATGAGCAGTTCTTC CASSVRAGTDPDNEQFF few TRBV9 TRBD1 TRBJ2-1
TGTGCCAGCAGCTTAGCGCCGGAAGCGAACACCGGGGAGCTGTTTTTT CASSLAPEANTGELFF - TRBV7-6 - TRBJ2-2
TGCGCCAGCAGCCCAGCGGCAGGGTTGGACTACGAGCAGTACTTC CASSPAAGLDYEQYF - TRBV4-3 - TRBJ2-7
TGTGCCAGTAGTATTGTTAGCAGCTACAATGAGCAGTTCTTC CASSIVSSYNEQFF few TRBV19 - TRBJ2-1
TGCAGCGCTCGCGGGAGGAACAATGAGCAGTTCTTC CSARGRNNEQFF few TRBV29-1 TRBD2 TRBJ2-1
TGCAGCGTTGCTGCGGCCGACGATACGCAGTATTTT CSVAAADDTQYF - TRBV29-1 - TRBJ2-3
TGCAGCGTTTTAGGACTAGCGGGAGAGGTGGGAGGTACGCAGTATTTT CSVLGLAGEVGGTQYF - TRBV29-1 TRBD2 TRBJ2-3
TGCAGCGTCCTCCACACTGAAGCTTTCTTT CSVLHTEAFF few TRBV29-1 - TRBJ1-1
TGTGCCTGCAAATCTAAGGGGACTAATGAAAAACTGTTTTTT CACKSKGTNEKLFF once TRBV30 - TRBJ1-4
TGCAGCGTTGAAGGCGGGAGGGCCGAAGAGACCCAGTACTTC CSVEGGRAEETQYF - TRBV29-1 TRBD2 TRBJ2-5
TGCAGCGTTGACGGTGGGTCCGAGCAGTACTTC CSVDGGSEQYF - TRBV29-1 - TRBJ2-7
TGTGCCATCAGTGAGTCGATTAGCGGGAGGTTTGAGACCCAGTACTTC CAISESISGRFETQYF - TRBV10-3 TRBD2 TRBJ2-5
TGTGCCAGCAGTGTACACACTAGCGGACTATTCCAAGAGACCCAGTACTTC CASSVHTSGLFQETQYF - TRBV25-1 TRBD2 TRBJ2-5
TGTGCCAGCACCCAGGGACTCGCCGGCTCCTACGAGCAGTACTTC CASTQGLAGSYEQYF - TRBV6-5 - TRBJ2-7
TGTGCCAGTAGTGATTTAGCGGGAGCCGTCTACAATGAGCAGTTCTTC CASSDLAGAVYNEQFF - TRBV19 TRBD2 TRBJ2-1
TGTGCCAGCAGCGATGGGGGCAATCAGCCCCAGCATTTT CASSDGGNQPQHF - TRBV7-9 - TRBJ1-5
TGCGCCAGCAGCCAAGATGGGGGGCCTGGGGCCTACAATGAGCAGTTCTTC CASSQDGGPGAYNEQFF - TRBV4-3 - TRBJ2-1
TGTGCCTGGAGTGTACGGGACTCAACCTGGGAGCTGTTTTTT CAWSVRDSTWELFF - TRBV30 - TRBJ2-2
TGTGCCAGCAGCCCCCGGACTAGCGGGCCTTACAATGAGCAGTTCTTC CASSPRTSGPYNEQFF few TRBV7-9 TRBD2 TRBJ2-1
TGCAGCGTTGAACCGGTCCTTAGAAATGAGCAGTTCTTC CSVEPVLRNEQFF - TRBV29-1 - TRBJ2-1
TGTGCCAGCAGCCAAGTGGGGGGAGAGACCCAGTACTTC CASSQVGGETQYF few TRBV4-2 - TRBJ2-5
TGTGCCTGGAGTGAGGGACTGCGCTCCTACAATGAGCAGTTCTTC CAWSEGLRSYNEQFF - TRBV30 - TRBJ2-1
TGCGCCAGCGGCCCGGCGGGTGAGCAGTACTTC CASGPAGEQYF few TRBV5-1 - TRBJ2-7
TGTGCCAGCGCCCCGGGCGGTTTTTCCTACAATGAGCAGTTCTTC CASAPGGFSYNEQFF - TRBV7-7 - TRBJ2-1
TGTGCCAGCAGCTCCACTGATCAGCCCCAGCATTTT CASSSTDQPQHF - TRBV5-8 - TRBJ1-5
TGTGCCACCAGCAGAGGGGCAAACGAGCAGTACTTC CATSRGANEQYF - TRBV15 - TRBJ2-7
TGTGCCAGCAGTTACTCGAGCAGGGTGGGCACTGAAGCTTTCTTT CASSYSSRVGTEAFF - TRBV6-5 - TRBJ1-1
TGTGCCTGGAGTGTACAAGCTGAAGCTTTCTTT CAWSVQAEAFF - TRBV30 - TRBJ1-1
TGTGCCAGCAGCCGACCTAGCGGGGCCTACAATGAGCAGTTCTTC CASSRPSGAYNEQFF once TRBV7-9 TRBD2 TRBJ2-1
TGCGCCAGCAGCGGGATAGGACAAACTCCCCGGGATACGCAGTATTTT CASSGIGQTPRDTQYF - TRBV5-1 - TRBJ2-3
TGTGCCAGCAGTTTATCGAGAGCTTGGCCAGATACGCAGTATTTT CASSLSRAWPDTQYF few TRBV27 - TRBJ2-3
TGTGCCAGCAGTCCCTCGGGTGATCATCAGCCCCAGCATTTT CASSPSGDHQPQHF - TRBV6-5 - TRBJ1-5
TGCGCCAGCCGATCGGTCCAGCACGAGCAGTACTTC CASRSVQHEQYF few TRBV5-1 - TRBJ2-7
TGTGCCAGCAGCAATCAAGGGTTTCTCAACTATGGCTACACCTTC CASSNQGFLNYGYTF - TRBV9 - TRBJ1-2
TGCAGCGTTGCGGATGGCTACACCTTC CSVADGYTF - TRBV29-1 - TRBJ1-2
TGTGCCAGCTCACCACCGGGGACAGGGGACTATGGCTACACCTTC CASSPPGTGDYGYTF - TRBV18 TRBD1 TRBJ1-2
TGCAGCGTAGCTTTGGGACTCCAAGCTGAGCAGTACTTC CSVALGLQAEQYF - TRBV29-1 - TRBJ2-7
TGTGCCTGGAGTGTACGTGGCGGGAGAGCCGGGGAGCTGTTTTTT CAWSVRGGRAGELFF - TRBV30 TRBD2 TRBJ2-2
TGTGCCAGCAGTTTAAGTGTGAGGGGATTTGAGGCTTTCTTT CASSLSVRGFEAFF - TRBV27 - TRBJ1-1
TGTGCCTGGAGTCCTAGCACCATTCCCTCCTACGAGCAGTACTTC CAWSPSTIPSYEQYF - TRBV30 - TRBJ2-7
TGTGCCACCGACGATAAGAATCCTAGGGGGGTTGACCCCTACGAGCAGTACTTC CATDDKNPRGVDPYEQYF few TRBV2 - TRBJ2-7
TGCAGTGCCAGTAGCGGCTACACCTTC CSASSGYTF - TRBV20-1 - TRBJ1-2
TGTGCCAGCAGCTCACAGGGAAGGGATACGCAGTATTTT CASSSQGRDTQYF - TRBV7-9 - TRBJ2-3
TGTGCCAGCAGCTTAAAGGTAGTATCTTATGAGCAGTTCTTC CASSLKVVSYEQFF once TRBV9 - TRBJ2-1
TGTGCCAGCAGTTTATCGTCGAGAAACATTCAGTACTTC CASSLSSRNIQYF few TRBV27 - TRBJ2-4
TGCGCCAGCAGCCAACGATCAGGGGTTCAGCCCCAGCATTTT CASSQRSGVQPQHF - TRBV4-1 - TRBJ1-5
TGTGCCAGCAGTACTAGCGGGACTATCGAGCAGTACTTC CASSTSGTIEQYF - TRBV28 TRBD2 TRBJ2-7
TGTGCCAGCAGTTACACCCGGGACAAGTCCTACGAGCAGTACTTC CASSYTRDKSYEQYF - TRBV7-9 - TRBJ2-7
TGTGCCAGCAGTGGTTTAGGGCAGGGAGAGACCCAGTACTTC CASSGLGQGETQYF - TRBV9 - TRBJ2-5
TGCGCCAGCAGCCAAGATTGGGACGGTCCTTACTACGAGCAGTACTTC CASSQDWDGPYYEQYF - TRBV4-3 - TRBJ2-7